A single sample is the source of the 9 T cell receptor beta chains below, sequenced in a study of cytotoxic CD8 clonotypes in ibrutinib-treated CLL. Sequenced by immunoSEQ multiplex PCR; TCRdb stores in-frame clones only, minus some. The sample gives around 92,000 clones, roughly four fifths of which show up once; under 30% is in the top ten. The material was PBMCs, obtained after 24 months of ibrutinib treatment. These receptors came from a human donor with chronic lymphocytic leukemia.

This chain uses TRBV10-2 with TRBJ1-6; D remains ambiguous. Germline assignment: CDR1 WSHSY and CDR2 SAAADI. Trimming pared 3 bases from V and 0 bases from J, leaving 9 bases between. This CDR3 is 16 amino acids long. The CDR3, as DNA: TGCGCCAGCAGTGATAACGGGAGCTCCTATAATTCACCCCTCCACTTT. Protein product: CASSDNGSSYNSPLHF.

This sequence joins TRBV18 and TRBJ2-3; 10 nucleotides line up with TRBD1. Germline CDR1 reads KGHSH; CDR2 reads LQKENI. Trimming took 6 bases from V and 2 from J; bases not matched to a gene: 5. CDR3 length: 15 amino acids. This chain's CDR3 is CASSLGQGVTDTQYF. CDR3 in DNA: TGTGCCAGCTCCCTAGGACAGGGGGTCACAGATACGCAGTATTTT.

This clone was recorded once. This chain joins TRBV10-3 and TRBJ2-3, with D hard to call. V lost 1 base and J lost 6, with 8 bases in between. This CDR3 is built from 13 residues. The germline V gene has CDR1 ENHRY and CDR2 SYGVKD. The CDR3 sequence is CAISEWSSDTQYF. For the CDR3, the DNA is TGTGCCATCAGTGAGTGGTCTAGTGATACGCAGTATTTT.

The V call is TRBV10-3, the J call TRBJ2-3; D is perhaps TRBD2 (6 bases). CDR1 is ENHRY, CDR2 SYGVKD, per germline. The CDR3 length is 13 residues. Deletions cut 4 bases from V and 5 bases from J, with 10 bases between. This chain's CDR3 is CAISAGAGDTQYF. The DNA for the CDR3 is TGTGCCATCAGTGCGGGAGCTGGAGATACGCAGTATTTT.

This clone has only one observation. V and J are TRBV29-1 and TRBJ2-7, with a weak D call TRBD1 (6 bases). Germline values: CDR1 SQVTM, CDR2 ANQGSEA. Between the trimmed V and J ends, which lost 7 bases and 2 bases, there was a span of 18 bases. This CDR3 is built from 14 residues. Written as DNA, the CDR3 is TGCAGCGCAACCCAGGGGCAGAAGACCTACGAGCAGTACTTC. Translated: CSATQGQKTYEQYF.

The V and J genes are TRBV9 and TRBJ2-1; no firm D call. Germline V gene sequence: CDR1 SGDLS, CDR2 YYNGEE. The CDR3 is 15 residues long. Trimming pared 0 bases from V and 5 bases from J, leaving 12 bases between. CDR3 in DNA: TGTGCCAGCAGCGTAGGAACTTTTCAGAACAATGAGCAGTTCTTC. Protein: CASSVGTFQNNEQFF.

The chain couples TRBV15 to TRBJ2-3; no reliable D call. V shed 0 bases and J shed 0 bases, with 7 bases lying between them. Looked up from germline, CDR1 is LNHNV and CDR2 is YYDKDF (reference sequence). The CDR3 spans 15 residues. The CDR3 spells CATSRDAQSTDTQYF. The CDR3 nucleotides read TGTGCCACCAGCAGAGATGCGCAAAGCACAGATACGCAGTATTTT.

The CDR3 DNA reads TGTGCCAGCAGAAGACTACTTAATGAAAAACTGTTTTTT. It codes for CASRRLLNEKLFF. The chain is built from TRBV6-1 and TRBJ1-4, with D unresolved. The V gene lost 6 bases and the J gene lost 4 bases, with 9 bases spanning the gap. Germline CDR1 is MNHNS and CDR2 is SASEGT. The CDR3 sequence is 13 residues long.

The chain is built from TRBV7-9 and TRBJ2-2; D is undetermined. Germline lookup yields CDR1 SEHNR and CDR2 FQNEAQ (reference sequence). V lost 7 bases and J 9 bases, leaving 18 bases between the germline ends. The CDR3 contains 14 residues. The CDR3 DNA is TGTGCCAGCACCTCAGAAGGAATTGCGAGGGAGCTGTTTTTT. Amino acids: CASTSEGIARELFF.